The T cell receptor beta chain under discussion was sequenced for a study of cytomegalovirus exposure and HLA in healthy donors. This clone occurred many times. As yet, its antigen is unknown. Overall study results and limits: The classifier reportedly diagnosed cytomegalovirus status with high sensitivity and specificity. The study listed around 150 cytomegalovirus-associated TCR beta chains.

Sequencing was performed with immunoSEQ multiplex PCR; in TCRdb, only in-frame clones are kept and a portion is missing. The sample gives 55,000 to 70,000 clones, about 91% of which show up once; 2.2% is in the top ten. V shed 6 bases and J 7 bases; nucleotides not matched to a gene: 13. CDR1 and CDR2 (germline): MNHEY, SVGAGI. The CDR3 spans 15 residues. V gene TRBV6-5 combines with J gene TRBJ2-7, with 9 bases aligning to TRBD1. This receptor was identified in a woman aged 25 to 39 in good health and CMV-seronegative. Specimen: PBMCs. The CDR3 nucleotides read TGTGCCAGCAGCGCCCACCGGGACAGGGCTCGTGAGCAGTACTTC. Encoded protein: CASSAHRDRAREQYF.